This T cell receptor (beta chain) was found in a study of CD8 T cells in Susac syndrome. Study summary: Sequencing included Susac syndrome patients, 5 or 6 of them with active disease and roughly eight in remission.

With random hexamers, 0.5 to 1 ug RNA was reverse transcribed. TCRdb re-derived calls from the immunoSEQ multiplex PCR reads in MiXCR, one entry per CDR3 protein. The sample includes under 200,000 distinct CDR3 sequences, around 95% seen only once; the top ten take around 0.1%. Negative isolation yielded the CD8+ and CD4+ T cells, while FACS enriched the TEMRA cells. The V and J ends lost 0 bases and 7 bases, in that order; junction bases with no gene match: 14. The germline V gene encodes CDR1 DFQATT and CDR2 SNEGSKA (reference sequence). The CDR3 runs 17 residues. This clonotype has only one observation. The target antigen is unknown. Study outcomes and limitations: The CD4+ T cell repertoires in Susac syndrome did not show any clonal expansion.

V and J are TRBV20-1 and TRBJ1-2; TRBD1 aligns across 10 bases. The source material was CD4+ T cells from PBMCs. This TCR was recovered from a human donor with Susac syndrome. Here the CDR3 reads CSARDIGSGQGIGGYTF. Here the CDR3 DNA reads TGCAGTGCTAGAGATATCGGTTCGGGACAGGGGATCGGTGGCTACACCTTC.